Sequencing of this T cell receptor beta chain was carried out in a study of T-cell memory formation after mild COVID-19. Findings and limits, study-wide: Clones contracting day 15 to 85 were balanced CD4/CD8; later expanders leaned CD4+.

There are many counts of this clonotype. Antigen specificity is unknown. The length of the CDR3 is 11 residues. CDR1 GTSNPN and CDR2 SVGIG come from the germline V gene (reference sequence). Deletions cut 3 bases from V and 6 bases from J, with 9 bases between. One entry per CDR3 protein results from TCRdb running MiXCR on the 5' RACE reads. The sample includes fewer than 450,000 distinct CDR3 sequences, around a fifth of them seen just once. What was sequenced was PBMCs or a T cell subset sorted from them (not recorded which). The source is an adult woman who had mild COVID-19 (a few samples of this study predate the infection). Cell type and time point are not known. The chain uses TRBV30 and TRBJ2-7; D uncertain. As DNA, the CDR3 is TGTGCCTGGAGGCAGGTTGGCGAGCAGTACTTC. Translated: CAWRQVGEQYF.